Each of the 20 T cell receptor beta chains below was sequenced from the same sample in a study of cytomegalovirus exposure and HLA in healthy donors. PCR used 60 Vbeta primers and 13 Jbeta primers. Libraries were prepared by immunoSEQ multiplex PCR; TCRdb keeps only in-frame clonotypes and omits some of them. The sample shows under 200,000 clones, about 82% of them seen only once. The sequenced sample was PBMCs. These receptors were collected from a woman between 45 and 65 years old in good health and CMV-seronegative.

This chain connects TRBV5-4 to TRBJ2-2, with TRBD2 identical over 12 bases. The CDR3 sequence is 17 residues long. Looked up from germline, CDR1 is SGHNT and CDR2 is YYREEE (reference sequence). J lost 5 bases, V lost 3 bases, and 8 bases had no gene match. CDR3 sequence: CASSSSGRARRTGELFF. In DNA form, the CDR3 reads TGTGCCAGCAGCTCTAGCGGGAGGGCCCGAAGGACCGGGGAGCTGTTTTTT.

The chain has TRBV7-2 and TRBJ1-1; the match to TRBD1 covers 7 bases. CDR1 SGHTA and CDR2 FQGNSA come from the germline V gene. The trim removed 8 bases at V and 1 base at J, leaving 22 bases unmatched. This CDR3 comprises 19 residues. This CDR3 is CASGLRAPTGRSRNTEAFF. The DNA for the CDR3 is TGTGCCAGCGGTCTAAGAGCTCCGACAGGGAGGAGTAGGAACACTGAAGCTTTCTTT.

The chain recombines TRBV28 with TRBJ2-1; maybe TRBD2 (7 bases). The CDR3 runs to 17 residues. Germline CDR1 is MDHEN and CDR2 is SYDVKM. V lost 1 base to trimming and J lost 5 bases, with 18 bases between them. The CDR3 sequence: CASSLLGGGRKNNEQFF. Written as DNA, the CDR3 is TGTGCCAGCAGTTTATTAGGGGGGGGGCGGAAAAACAATGAGCAGTTCTTC. Together with reference TRBV28 and TRBJ2-1, the CDR3 gives the full variable domain: DVKVTQSSRYLVKRTGEKVFLECVQDMDHENMFWYRQDPGLGLRLIYFSYDVKMKEKGDIPEGYSVSREKKERFSLILESASTNQTSMYLCASSLLGGGRKNNEQFFGPGTRLTVL.

The genes are TRBV28 and TRBJ1-6; D possibly corresponds to TRBD1 (5 bases). The V and J ends lost 5 bases and 13 bases respectively, with 15 bases between them. This CDR3 region has 13 residues. Per the germline V gene, CDR1 is MDHEN and CDR2 is SYDVKM. For the CDR3, the DNA is TGTGCCAGCAGTCTTGCCGACCGGGGGCCCCTCCACTTT. It is translated as CASSLADRGPLHF.

CDR3 amino acids: CASSLPGGGPDTQYF. CDR3 coding DNA: TGTGCCAGCAGCTTACCCGGAGGGGGCCCAGATACGCAGTATTTT. The rearrangement uses TRBV11-2 and TRBJ2-3; TRBD1 might be the D (7 bases). V lost 2 bases and J 4 bases, leaving 13 bases between the germline ends. Per the germline V gene, CDR1 is SGHAT and CDR2 is FQNNGV. The length of the CDR3 is 15 residues.

About this clone: Other DNA sequences of this sample code for an identical CDR3. The chain employs TRBV18 and TRBJ1-1; TRBD1 is a possible D gene (6 bases). This CDR3 is built from 15 residues. Germline CDR1 KGHSH, CDR2 LQKENI. Trimming took off 6 bases at V and 2 bases at J, with 16 bases between the two ends. The CDR3, as DNA: TGTGCCAGCTCCCCTTTACAGGGAGCAAACACTGAAGCTTTCTTT. This sequence encodes CASSPLQGANTEAFF.

The V and J genes are TRBV23-1 and TRBJ2-5; 14 bases fit TRBD2. TRBV23-1 is annotated as an ORF whose role is uncertain. The length of the CDR3 is 17 residues. Trimming took 5 bases from V and 0 from J; bases not matched to a gene: 5. The CDR3 DNA follows: TGCGCCAGCAGTAAGACTAGCGGGAGGGAGTACCAAGAGACCCAGTACTTC. It encodes CASSKTSGREYQETQYF.

V is TRBV4-3 and J is TRBJ2-2; 7 bases are a match to TRBD2. J lost 6 bases, V lost 1 base, and 8 bases had no gene match. CDR1 is LGHNA and CDR2 is YSLEER in the germline V gene. The CDR3 totals 16 residues. The CDR3 protein is CASSQVMARGAGELFF. CDR3 bases: TGCGCCAGCAGCCAAGTAATGGCCCGGGGGGCCGGGGAGCTGTTTTTT.

This clone has more than one count but fewer than ten. The rearrangement links TRBV19 to TRBJ2-1; unclear D gene. Germline-derived CDR1 and CDR2 are LNHDA and SQIVND (reference sequence). V was pared by 6 bases and J by 0 bases, with 9 bases between. This CDR3 is built from 14 residues. This CDR3 is CASSIVSSYNEQFF. The CDR3 DNA sequence: TGTGCCAGTAGCATCGTGAGCTCCTACAATGAGCAGTTCTTC.

This rearrangement joins TRBV6-4 to TRBJ1-2; D not resolved. V was shortened by 4 bases and J by 4 bases, with 13 bases between the two germline ends. This CDR3 is built from 14 residues. Germline CDR1 and CDR2: MRHNA and SNTAGT. This CDR3 is CASSAGSPSYGYTF. The CDR3 DNA sequence: TGTGCCAGCAGTGCGGGGTCCCCTAGCTATGGCTACACCTTC.

The chain recombines TRBV15 with TRBJ1-5, with D possibly TRBD1 on 5 matching bases. V gave up 0 bases and J gave up 5 bases, with 11 bases separating them. Per the germline V gene, CDR1 is LNHNV and CDR2 is YYDKDF (reference sequence). The CDR3 sequence is 15 residues long. CDR3 residues: CATSRDIQGYQPQHF. The CDR3 coding sequence is TGTGCCACCAGCAGAGATATTCAGGGCTATCAGCCCCAGCATTTT.

The chain employs TRBV15 and TRBJ2-3; 9 nucleotides match TRBD2. The CDR3 contains 16 residues. J was trimmed by 3 bases and V by 1 base; bases with no gene match: 5. CDR1 is LNHNV and CDR2 is YYDKDF in the germline V gene (reference sequence). CDR3 sequence reads: CATSRVGAGGTDTQYF. Written as DNA, the CDR3 is TGTGCCACCAGCAGAGTCGGGGCGGGAGGGACAGATACGCAGTATTTT.

The rearrangement joins TRBV5-1 to TRBJ2-7; D might be TRBD1 (6 bases). V was trimmed by 0 bases and J by 1 base, leaving 8 bases between them. CDR3 length: 14 amino acids. CDR1 is SGHRS, CDR2 YFSETQ, per germline. This chain's CDR3 is CASSLATGSYEQYF. CDR3 sequence (DNA): TGCGCCAGCAGCTTGGCAACAGGGTCCTACGAGCAGTACTTC. The complete variable domain, with remaining parts taken from reference TRBV5-1 and TRBJ2-7, reads KAGVTQTPRYLIKTRGQQVTLSCSPISGHRSVSWYQQTPGQGLQFLFEYFSETQRNKGNFPGRFSGRQFSNSRSEMNVSTLELGDSALYLCASSLATGSYEQYFGPGTRLTVT.

The rearrangement uses TRBV10-1 and TRBJ2-3; D not certain. The CDR3 is 15 amino acids. Trimming removed 4 bases from V and 0 bases from J, with 11 bases in between. CDR1 and CDR2 (germline): WNHNN, SYGVQD (reference sequence). CDR3 protein: CASSGQRSSTDTQYF. The CDR3 DNA sequence: TGCGCCAGCAGTGGGCAGCGATCTAGCACAGATACGCAGTATTTT.

J is TRBJ2-2 and V is TRBV30, with TRBD1 matching over 9 bases. The CDR3 runs to 14 residues. The J segment lost 3 bases and the V segment lost 8 bases, leaving 7 bases of the junction unmatched. Germline CDR1 GTSNPN, CDR2 SVGIG (reference sequence). The DNA of the CDR3 is TGTGCCGGGACAGGGTTTAAGGACACCGGGGAGCTGTTTTTT. This encodes CAGTGFKDTGELFF.

This clone was observed a single time. The gene calls are TRBV5-4 and TRBJ2-7; D possibly corresponds to TRBD2 (6 bases). The length of the CDR3 is 16 residues. Germline CDR1 and CDR2: SGHNT and YYREEE (reference sequence). Trimming cost V 0 bases and J 2 bases, with 15 bases left between them. The CDR3 nucleotides are TGTGCCAGCAGCTTGGGGACTAACTCAGTACCCTACGAGCAGTACTTC. Translated, it gives CASSLGTNSVPYEQYF.

The rearrangement uses TRBV30 and TRBJ1-4; 7 bases are a match to TRBD1. Looked up from germline, CDR1 is GTSNPN and CDR2 is SVGIG (reference sequence). This CDR3 has 16 amino acids. The J segment lost 4 bases and the V segment lost 4 bases, leaving 12 bases of the junction unmatched. CDR3 protein: CAWTRDSDPYNEKLFF. As DNA, the CDR3 is TGTGCCTGGACCCGGGACAGCGATCCTTATAATGAAAAACTGTTTTTT. The full variable domain, its missing parts supplied by reference TRBV30 and TRBJ1-4, is SQTIHQWPATLVQPVGSPLSLECTVEGTSNPNLYWYRQAAGRGLQLLFYSVGIGQISSEVPQNLSASRPQDRQFILSSKKLLLSDSGFYLCAWTRDSDPYNEKLFFGSGTQLSVL.

This chain connects TRBV7-2 to TRBJ1-4; D not certain. The CDR3 is 14 amino acids. Germline V gene data show CDR1 as SGHTA and CDR2 as FQGNSA. V was shortened by 5 bases and J by 2 bases, with 9 bases between the two germline ends. CDR3 sequence (DNA): TGTGCCAGCAGCCCGGTGAGGACTAATGAAAAACTGTTTTTT. As protein: CASSPVRTNEKLFF.

The table lists this clone with a few counts. This sequence joins TRBV6-5 and TRBJ1-3, with 7 positions matching TRBD1. Germline values: CDR1 MNHEY, CDR2 SVGAGI. This CDR3 comprises 16 residues. V gave up 2 bases and J gave up 0 bases; unmatched junction bases: 4. In nucleotides, the CDR3 is TGTGCCAGCAGTTACGGGGACAGATCCTCTGGAAACACCATATATTTT. Its protein is CASSYGDRSSGNTIYF.

The rearrangement uses TRBV27 and TRBJ1-1; no definite D call. Trimming stripped 2 bases from V and 6 bases from J, with 19 bases between. The CDR3 spans 16 residues. Germline CDR1 and CDR2: MNHEY and SMNVEV (reference sequence). The DNA for the CDR3 is TGTGCCAGCAGTTTAGTCGGAGGCGGCTCGAGGGCTGAAGCTTTCTTT. Translating gives CASSLVGGGSRAEAFF.